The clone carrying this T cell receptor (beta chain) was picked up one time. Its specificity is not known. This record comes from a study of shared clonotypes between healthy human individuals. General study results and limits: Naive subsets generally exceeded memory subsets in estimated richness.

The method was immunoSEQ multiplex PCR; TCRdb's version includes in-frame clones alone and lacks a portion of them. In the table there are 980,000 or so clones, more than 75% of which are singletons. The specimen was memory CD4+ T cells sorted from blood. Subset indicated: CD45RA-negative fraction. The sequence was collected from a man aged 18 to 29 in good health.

The CDR3 region is CASDRGKSSYNSPLHF. In nucleotides, the CDR3 is TGTGCCTCGGACCGGGGGAAGAGCTCCTATAATTCACCCCTCCACTTT. The chain joins TRBV30 to TRBJ1-6; tentatively, D is TRBD1 (5 bases). Per the germline V gene, CDR1 is GTSNPN and CDR2 is SVGIG (reference sequence). The germline V and J ends were trimmed by 7 bases and 0 bases, with 16 bases remaining between them. CDR3 length: 16 amino acids.